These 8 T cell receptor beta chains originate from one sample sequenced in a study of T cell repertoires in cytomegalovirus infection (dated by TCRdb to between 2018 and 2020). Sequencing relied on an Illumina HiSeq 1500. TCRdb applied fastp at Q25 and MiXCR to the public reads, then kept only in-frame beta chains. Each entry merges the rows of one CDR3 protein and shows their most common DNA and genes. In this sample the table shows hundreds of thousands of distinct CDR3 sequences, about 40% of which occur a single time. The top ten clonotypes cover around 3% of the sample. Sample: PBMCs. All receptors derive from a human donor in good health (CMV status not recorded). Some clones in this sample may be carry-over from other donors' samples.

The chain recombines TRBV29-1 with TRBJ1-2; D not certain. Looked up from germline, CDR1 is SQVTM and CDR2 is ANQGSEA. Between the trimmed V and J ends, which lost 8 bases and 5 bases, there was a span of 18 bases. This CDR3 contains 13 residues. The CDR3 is CSFQGLENYGYTF. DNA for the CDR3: TGCAGCTTTCAAGGGTTGGAGAATTATGGCTACACCTTC.

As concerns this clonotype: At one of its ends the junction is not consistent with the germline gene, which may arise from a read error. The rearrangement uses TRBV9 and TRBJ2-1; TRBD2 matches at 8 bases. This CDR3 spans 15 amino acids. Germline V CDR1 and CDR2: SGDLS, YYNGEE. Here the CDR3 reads CSSNSKGRGANEQFF. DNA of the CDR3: TGTTCCAGCAACAGTAAAGGGCGGGGGGCCAATGAGCAGTTCTTC.

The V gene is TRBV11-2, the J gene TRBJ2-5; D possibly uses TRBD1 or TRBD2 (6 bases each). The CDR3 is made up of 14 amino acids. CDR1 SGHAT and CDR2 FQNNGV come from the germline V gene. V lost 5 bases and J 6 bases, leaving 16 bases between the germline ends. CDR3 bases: TGTGCCAGCAGCCATACGGGGGCGGGGAAGACCCAGTACTTC. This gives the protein CASSHTGAGKTQYF.

In DNA form, the CDR3 reads TGTGCCAGCAGTGTACTAAGGGCGGACACTGAAGCTTTCTTT. Amino acid sequence: CASSVLRADTEAFF. The rearrangement joins TRBV2 to TRBJ1-1, with D unresolved. V gave up 4 bases and J gave up 3 bases, with 12 bases separating them. The germline V gene has CDR1 SNHLY and CDR2 FYNNEI. The CDR3 extends over 14 amino acids.

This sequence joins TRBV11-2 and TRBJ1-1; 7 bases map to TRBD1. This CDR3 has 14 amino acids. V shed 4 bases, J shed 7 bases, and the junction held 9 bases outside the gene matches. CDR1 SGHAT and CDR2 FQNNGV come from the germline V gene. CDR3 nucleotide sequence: TGTGCCAGCAGCTCCGGGACAGAGCGTTATGAAGCTTTCTTT. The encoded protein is CASSSGTERYEAFF. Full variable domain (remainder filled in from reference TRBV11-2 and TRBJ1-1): EAGVAQSPRYKIIEKRQSVAFWCNPISGHATLYWYQQILGQGPKLLIQFQNNGVVDDSQLPKDRFSAERLKGVDSTLKIQPAKLEDSAVYLCASSSGTERYEAFFGQGTRLTVV.

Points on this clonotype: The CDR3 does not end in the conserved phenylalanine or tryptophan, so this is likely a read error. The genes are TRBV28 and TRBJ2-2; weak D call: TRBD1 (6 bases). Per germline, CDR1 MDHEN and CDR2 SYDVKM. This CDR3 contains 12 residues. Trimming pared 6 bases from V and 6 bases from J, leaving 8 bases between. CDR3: CASRRGSGELFC. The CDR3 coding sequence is TGTGCCAGCAGAAGGGGGTCCGGGGAGCTGTTTTGT.

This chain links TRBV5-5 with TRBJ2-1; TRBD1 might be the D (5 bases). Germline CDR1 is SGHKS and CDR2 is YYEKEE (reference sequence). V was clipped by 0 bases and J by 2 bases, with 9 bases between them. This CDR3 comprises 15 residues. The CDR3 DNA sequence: TGTGCCAGCAGCTTGGAAGGGGAAACCTACAATGAGCAGTTCTTC. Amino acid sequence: CASSLEGETYNEQFF.

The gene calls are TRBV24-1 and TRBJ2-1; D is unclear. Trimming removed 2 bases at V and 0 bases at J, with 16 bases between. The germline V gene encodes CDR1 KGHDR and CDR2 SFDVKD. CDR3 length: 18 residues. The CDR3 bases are TGTGCCACCAGTGATTCCGGCCGTTCAGGAAGCTCCTACAATGAGCAGTTCTTC. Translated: CATSDSGRSGSSYNEQFF.